This is a list of T cell receptor beta chains from one sample in a study of sequential checkpoint blockade in melanoma. Repertoires were generated with immunoSEQ multiplex PCR, while TCRdb's copy carries only in-frame clones and drops some. The sample includes 10,000 to 15,000 clones, about 26% of them seen just once. Specimen: tumor tissue (inferred from file names), collected from a patient given nivolumab and ipilimumab in sequence. Every receptor here comes from a human donor with melanoma. The CDR3 runs from the conserved cysteine through the conserved F or W. A D gene is named only where the DNA matches it firmly. The size field is filled for only some rows; it gives once, few, many or a size class.

TRBJ1-1 | TRBV15 | 16 | - | - | CATSPHRRRAATEAFF | TGTGCCACCAGCCCACATCGGCGCCGGGCGGCAACTGAAGCTTTCTTT
TRBJ1-2 | TRBV9 | 12 | few | - | CASRDRTARYTF | TGTGCCAGCAGAGATCGGACAGCCCGCTACACCTTC
TRBJ1-4 | TRBV28 | 14 | few | - | CASSLLGAMEKLFF | TGTGCCAGCAGTTTACTGGGTGCTATGGAAAAACTGTTTTTT
TRBJ2-1 | TRBV9 | 19 | few | TRBD1 | CASSVPRGQGSGSYNEQFF | TGTGCCAGCAGCGTCCCAAGGGGACAGGGCAGCGGCTCCTACAATGAGCAGTTCTTC
TRBJ2-3 | TRBV7-6 | 16 | few | TRBD2 | CASSWEPGLAIDTQYF | TGTGCCAGCAGCTGGGAACCGGGACTAGCGATAGATACGCAGTATTTT
TRBJ2-2 | TRBV10-2 | 15 | - | TRBD1 | CASSYRGRVIGELFF | TGCGCCAGCAGTTACAGGGGGCGGGTTATCGGGGAGCTGTTTTTT
TRBJ2-3 | TRBV5-1 | 15 | few | - | CASSLDSTSTDTQYF | TGCGCCAGCAGCCTGGACAGTACTAGCACAGATACGCAGTATTTT
TRBJ2-1 | TRBV9 | 15 | - | - | CASSVVGTGYNEQFF | TGTGCCAGCAGCGTAGTGGGGACGGGGTACAATGAGCAGTTCTTC
TRBJ1-2 | TRBV9 | 13 | - | - | CATPGPINYGYTF | TGTGCCACTCCGGGACCCATAAACTATGGCTACACCTTC
TRBJ1-2 | TRBV19 | 16 | - | TRBD1 | CASTAGAGQGEIGYTF | TGTGCCAGTACCGCCGGCGCGGGGCAGGGGGAGATTGGCTACACCTTC
TRBJ1-1 | TRBV11-3 | 14 | many | - | CASSFELHDTEAFF | TGTGCCAGCAGCTTCGAGTTGCACGACACTGAAGCTTTCTTT
TRBJ1-2 | TRBV11-3 | 14 | - | - | CASSLVPGLYGYTF | TGTGCCAGCAGCTTGGTGCCGGGCCTCTATGGCTACACCTTC
TRBJ2-1 | TRBV29-1 | 12 | - | - | CSVEPGRYEQFF | TGCAGCGTTGAGCCAGGGAGATATGAGCAGTTCTTC
TRBJ2-4 | TRBV9 | 18 | few | TRBD2 | CASSVGLAGVLAKNIQYF | TGTGCCAGCAGCGTCGGGCTAGCGGGGGTATTAGCCAAAAACATTCAGTACTTC
TRBJ1-5 | TRBV27 | 13 | few | - | CASSYGGNQPQHF | TGTGCCAGCAGTTACGGAGGCAATCAGCCCCAGCATTTT
TRBJ1-4 | TRBV11-3 | 14 | many | - | CASSPAATNEKLFF | TGTGCCAGCAGCCCAGCAGCAACTAATGAAAAACTGTTTTTT
TRBJ2-1 | TRBV6-8 | 15 | - | TRBD2 | CASSYSRGGHNEQFF | TGTGCCAGCAGTTACTCGCGGGGGGGCCACAATGAGCAGTTCTTC
TRBJ2-1 | TRBV11-3 | 14 | many | - | CASSLDSGPNEQFF | TGTGCCAGCAGCTTAGACTCAGGGCCCAATGAGCAGTTCTTC
TRBJ2-3 | TRBV6-8 | 13 | few | - | CASYQGGGDTQYF | TGTGCCAGCTACCAGGGGGGAGGAGATACGCAGTATTTT
TRBJ2-1 | TRBV11-3 | 15 | - | TRBD2 | CASSRRDYRYNEQFF | TGTGCCAGCAGTCGCAGGGACTACCGCTACAATGAGCAGTTCTTC
TRBJ1-1 | TRBV6-8 | 18 | many | - | CASSYFLARGGENTEAFF | TGTGCCAGCAGTTATTTTCTGGCCAGAGGAGGAGAGAACACTGAAGCTTTCTTT
TRBJ2-3 | TRBV18 | 15 | few | - | CASSPLPVTGDTQYF | TGTGCCAGCTCACCACTTCCGGTGACGGGGGATACGCAGTATTTT
TRBJ2-7 | TRBV12-5 | 13 | - | - | CASCGDVSYEQYF | TGTGCCAGCTGCGGGGACGTCTCCTACGAGCAGTACTTC
TRBJ1-1 | TRBV18 | 13 | few | - | CASSPVGNTEAFF | TGTGCCAGCTCACCAGTCGGAAACACTGAAGCTTTCTTT
TRBJ2-1 | TRBV5-1 | 16 | - | TRBD2 | CASSLGLAGGQNEQFF | TGCGCCAGCAGCTTGGGACTAGCGGGGGGGCAGAATGAGCAGTTCTTC
TRBJ1-2 | TRBV18 | 18 | - | TRBD1 | CASSPSETGTGFSYGYTF | TGTGCCAGCTCACCAAGCGAGACCGGGACAGGGTTCTCCTATGGCTACACCTTC
TRBJ2-5 | TRBV11-1 | 14 | few | TRBD1 | CASSQTGGGETQYF | TGTGCCAGCAGCCAAACAGGGGGCGGGGAGACCCAGTACTTC
TRBJ2-3 | TRBV6-8 | 14 | medium-sized | - | CASRALGSTDTQYF | TGTGCCAGCAGAGCCCTGGGGAGCACAGATACGCAGTATTTT
TRBJ2-3 | TRBV10-3 | 14 | - | - | CAIRAGKRTDTQYF | TGTGCCATCAGGGCAGGGAAACGCACAGATACGCAGTATTTT
TRBJ1-4 | TRBV1 | 15 | few | - | CASSQEGPTNEKLFF | TGCGCCAGCAGCCAAGAGGGTCCAACTAATGAAAAACTGTTTTTT
TRBJ2-5 | TRBV6-7 | 12 | few | - | CASRGTTETQYF | TGTGCCAGCAGGGGGACAACAGAGACCCAGTACTTC
TRBJ2-1 | TRBV5-1 | 17 | - | TRBD2 | CASSLVLAGGSYNEQFF | TGCGCCAGCAGCTTGGTACTAGCGGGGGGCTCCTACAATGAGCAGTTCTTC
TRBJ2-5 | TRBV15 | 15 | - | - | CATSLEQGFQETQYF | TGTGCCACCAGTCTCGAACAGGGATTCCAAGAGACCCAGTACTTC
TRBJ2-3 | TRBV19 | 16 | - | - | CASSFLWLTPTDTQYF | TGTGCCAGTAGTTTCCTGTGGCTGACGCCCACAGATACGCAGTATTTT
TRBJ2-1 | TRBV27 | 15 | - | - | CATSGLSRSPNEQFF | TGTGCCACCAGTGGTTTGTCTCGCAGCCCTAATGAGCAGTTCTTC
TRBJ1-1 | TRBV6-8 | 13 | few | - | CASSRGWNTEAFF | TGTGCCAGCAGCCGGGGGTGGAACACTGAAGCTTTCTTT
TRBJ2-1 | TRBV11-3 | 15 | - | - | CASTINRGLYNEQFF | TGTGCCAGCACCATTAATCGGGGACTCTACAATGAGCAGTTCTTC
TRBJ2-2 | TRBV18 | 15 | - | TRBD1 | CASSEQGAAAGELFF | TGTGCCAGCTCTGAACAGGGGGCTGCCGCCGGGGAGCTGTTTTTT
TRBJ2-3 | TRBV5-1 | 14 | - | - | CASSPQGFPDTQYF | TGCGCCAGCAGCCCCCAGGGGTTTCCAGATACGCAGTATTTT
TRBJ1-1 | TRBV6-8 | 14 | - | - | CAIGSKAGGTEAFF | TGTGCCATCGGATCAAAAGCAGGAGGCACTGAAGCTTTCTTT
TRBJ1-2 | TRBV6-8 | 14 | - | TRBD1 | CAHRGTGWEYGYTF | TGTGCCCACCGGGGGACAGGGTGGGAGTATGGCTACACCTTC